A single sample gave rise to the 3 T cell receptor beta chains below, sequenced in a study of shared clonotypes between healthy human individuals. Assay used: immunoSEQ multiplex PCR; TCRdb lists only in-frame clones, some missing. The sample holds around 510,000 clones, around 78% seen once. The sequenced material came from PBMCs. These receptor sequences come from a woman in her thirties or forties in good health. Some clones in this sample may be carry-over from other donors' samples.

The V call is TRBV29-1, the J call TRBJ1-4; 7 bases match TRBD1. Germline values: CDR1 SQVTM, CDR2 ANQGSEA. Trimming removed 3 bases from V and 8 bases from J; junction bases left unmatched: 3. CDR3 length: 12 amino acids. CDR3 nucleotides: TGCAGCGTTGAGCAGGGGGGGGAAAAACTGTTTTTT. Translating it yields CSVEQGGEKLFF.

CDR3: CASSRTRGHEQFF. CDR3 DNA sequence: TGCGCCAGCAGCCGCACCCGTGGCCATGAGCAGTTCTTC. This chain uses TRBV4-1 with TRBJ2-1; no clear D. The germline gives CDR1 MGHRA, CDR2 YSYEKL. This CDR3 is built from 13 residues. V lost 4 bases, J lost 8 bases, and 12 bases lay in between.

The genes are TRBV6-6 and TRBJ2-1; 7 positions agree with TRBD1. Unmatched junction bases numbered 12, after V lost 5 bases and J lost 8 bases. Germline lookup yields CDR1 MNHNY and CDR2 SVGAGI (reference sequence). The CDR3 is 15 amino acids. The CDR3 sequence: CASSPQGTSTDEQFF. DNA for the CDR3: TGTGCCAGCAGTCCACAGGGGACCTCGACGGATGAGCAGTTCTTC.